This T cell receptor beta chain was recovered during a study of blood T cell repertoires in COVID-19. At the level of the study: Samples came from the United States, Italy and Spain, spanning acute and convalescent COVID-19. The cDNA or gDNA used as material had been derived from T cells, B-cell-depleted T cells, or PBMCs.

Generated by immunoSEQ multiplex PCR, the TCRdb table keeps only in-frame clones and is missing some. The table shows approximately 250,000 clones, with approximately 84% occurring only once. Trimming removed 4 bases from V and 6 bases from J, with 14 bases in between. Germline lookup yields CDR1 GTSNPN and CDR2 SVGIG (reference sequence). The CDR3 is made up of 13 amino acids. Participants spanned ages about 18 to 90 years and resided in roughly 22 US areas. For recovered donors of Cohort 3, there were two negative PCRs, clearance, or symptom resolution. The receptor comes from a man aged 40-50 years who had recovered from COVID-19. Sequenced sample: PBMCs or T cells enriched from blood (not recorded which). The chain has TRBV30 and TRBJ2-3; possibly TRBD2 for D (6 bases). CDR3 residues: CAWNGGASDTQYF. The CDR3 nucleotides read TGTGCCTGGAACGGGGGAGCGAGTGATACGCAGTATTTT.